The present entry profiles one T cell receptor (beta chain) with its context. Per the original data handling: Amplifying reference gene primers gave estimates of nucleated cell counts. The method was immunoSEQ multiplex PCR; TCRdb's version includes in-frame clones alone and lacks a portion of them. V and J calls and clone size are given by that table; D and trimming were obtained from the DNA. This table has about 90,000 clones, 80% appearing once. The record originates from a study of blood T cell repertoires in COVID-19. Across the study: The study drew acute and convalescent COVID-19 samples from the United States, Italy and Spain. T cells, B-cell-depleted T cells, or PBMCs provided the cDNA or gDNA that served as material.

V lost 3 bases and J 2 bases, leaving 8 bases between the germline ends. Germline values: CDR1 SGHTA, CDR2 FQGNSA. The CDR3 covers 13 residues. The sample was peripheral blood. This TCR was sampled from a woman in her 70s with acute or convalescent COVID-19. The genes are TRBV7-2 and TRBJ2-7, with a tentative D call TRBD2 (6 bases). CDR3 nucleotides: TGTGCCAGCAGCTTCGGGGGTGCCTACGAGCAGTACTTC. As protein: CASSFGGAYEQYF.